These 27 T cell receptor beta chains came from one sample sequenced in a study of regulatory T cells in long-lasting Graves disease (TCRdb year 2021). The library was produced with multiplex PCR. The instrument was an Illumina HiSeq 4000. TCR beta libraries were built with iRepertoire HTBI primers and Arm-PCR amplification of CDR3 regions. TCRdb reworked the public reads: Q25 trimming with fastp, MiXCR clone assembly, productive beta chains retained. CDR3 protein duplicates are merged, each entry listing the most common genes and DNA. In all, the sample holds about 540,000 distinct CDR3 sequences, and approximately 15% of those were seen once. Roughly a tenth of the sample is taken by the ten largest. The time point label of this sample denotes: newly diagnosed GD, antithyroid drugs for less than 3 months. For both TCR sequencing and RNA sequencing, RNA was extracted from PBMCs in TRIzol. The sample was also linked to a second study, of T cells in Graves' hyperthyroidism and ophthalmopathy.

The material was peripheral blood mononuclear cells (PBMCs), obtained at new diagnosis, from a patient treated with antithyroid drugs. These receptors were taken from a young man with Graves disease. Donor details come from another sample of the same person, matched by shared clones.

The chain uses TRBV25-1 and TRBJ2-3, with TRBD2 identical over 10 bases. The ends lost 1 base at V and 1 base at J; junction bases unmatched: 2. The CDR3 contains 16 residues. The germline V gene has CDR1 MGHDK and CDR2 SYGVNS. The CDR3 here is CASSESTSGGTDTQYF. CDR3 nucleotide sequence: TGTGCCAGCAGTGAATCAACTAGCGGGGGCACAGATACGCAGTATTTT.

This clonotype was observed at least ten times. The CDR3 DNA follows: TGCAGTGCTCTAAACCCCGGGGTCCAAGAGACCCAGTACTTC. Amino acid sequence: CSALNPGVQETQYF. This rearrangement joins TRBV20-1 to TRBJ2-5; possible D gene TRBD2, 5 bases. The V and J ends lost 5 bases and 1 base respectively, with 14 bases between them. CDR1 and CDR2 (germline): DFQATT, SNEGSKA (reference sequence). This CDR3 contains 14 residues.

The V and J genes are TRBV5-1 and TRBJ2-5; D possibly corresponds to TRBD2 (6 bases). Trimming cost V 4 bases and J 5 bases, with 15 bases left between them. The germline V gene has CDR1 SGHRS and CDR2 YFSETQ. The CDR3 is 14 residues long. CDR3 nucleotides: TGCGCCAGCAGCCCTCGGACTACCAGGGAGACCCAGTACTTC. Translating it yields CASSPRTTRETQYF.

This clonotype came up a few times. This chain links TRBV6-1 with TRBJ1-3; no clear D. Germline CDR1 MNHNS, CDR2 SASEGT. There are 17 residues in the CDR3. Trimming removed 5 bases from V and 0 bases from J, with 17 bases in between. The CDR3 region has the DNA TGTGCCAGCAGTCCTTCGACATTATGGGTCTCTGGAAACACCATATATTTT. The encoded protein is CASSPSTLWVSGNTIYF.

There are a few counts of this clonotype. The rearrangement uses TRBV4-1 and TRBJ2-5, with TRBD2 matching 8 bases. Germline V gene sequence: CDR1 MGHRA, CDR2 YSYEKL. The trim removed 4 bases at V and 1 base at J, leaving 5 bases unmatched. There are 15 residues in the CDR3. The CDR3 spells CASSRSLAAQETQYF. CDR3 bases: TGCGCCAGCAGCCGCTCACTAGCGGCCCAAGAGACCCAGTACTTC.

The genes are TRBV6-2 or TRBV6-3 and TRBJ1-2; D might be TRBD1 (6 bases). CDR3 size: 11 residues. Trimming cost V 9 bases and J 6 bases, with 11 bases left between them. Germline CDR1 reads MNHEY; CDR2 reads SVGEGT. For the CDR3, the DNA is TGTGCCAGAACCACAGGGAATGGCTACACCTTC. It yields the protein CARTTGNGYTF.

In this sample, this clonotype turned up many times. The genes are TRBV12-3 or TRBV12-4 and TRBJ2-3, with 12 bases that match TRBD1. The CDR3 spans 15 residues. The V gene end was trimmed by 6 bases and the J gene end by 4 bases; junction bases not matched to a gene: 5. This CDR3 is CASSFGTGGSDTQYF. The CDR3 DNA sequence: TGTGCCAGCAGCTTCGGGACAGGGGGCTCAGATACGCAGTATTTT.

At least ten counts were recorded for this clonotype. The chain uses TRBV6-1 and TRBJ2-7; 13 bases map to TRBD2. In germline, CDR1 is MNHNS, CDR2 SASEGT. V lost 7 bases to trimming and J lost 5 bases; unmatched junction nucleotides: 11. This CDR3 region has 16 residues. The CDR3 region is CASTLLAGGPMNEQYF. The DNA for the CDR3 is TGTGCCAGCACCCTACTAGCGGGAGGGCCCATGAACGAGCAGTACTTC.

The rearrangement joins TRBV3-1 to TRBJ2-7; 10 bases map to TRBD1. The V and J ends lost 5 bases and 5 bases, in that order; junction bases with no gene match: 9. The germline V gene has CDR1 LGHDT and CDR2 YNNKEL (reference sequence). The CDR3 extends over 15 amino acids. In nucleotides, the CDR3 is TGTGCCAGCAGCTCAGACAGGGGGCGCAGGCACGAGCAGTACTTC. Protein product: CASSSDRGRRHEQYF.

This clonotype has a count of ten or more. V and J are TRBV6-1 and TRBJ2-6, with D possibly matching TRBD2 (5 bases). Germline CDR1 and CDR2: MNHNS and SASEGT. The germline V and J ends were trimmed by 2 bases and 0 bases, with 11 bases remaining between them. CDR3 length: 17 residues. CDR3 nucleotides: TGTGCCAGCAGTGAACTTCTAGCCAGCTCTGGGGCCAACGTCCTGACTTTC. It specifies CASSELLASSGANVLTF.

CDR3 nucleotide sequence: TGCAGTGCTCGTCGGGGTGGGTTGTCCTACGAGCAGTACTTC. This translates into CSARRGGLSYEQYF. V is TRBV20-1 and J is TRBJ2-7; a possible D gene is TRBD2 (5 bases). The CDR3 totals 14 residues. Germline CDR1 DFQATT, CDR2 SNEGSKA (reference sequence). Trimming took off 5 bases at V and 1 base at J, with 15 bases between the two ends.

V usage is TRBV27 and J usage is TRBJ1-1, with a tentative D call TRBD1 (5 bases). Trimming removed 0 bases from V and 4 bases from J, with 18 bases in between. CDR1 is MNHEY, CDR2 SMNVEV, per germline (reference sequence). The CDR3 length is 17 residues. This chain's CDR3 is CASSLSVIWGDSTEAFF. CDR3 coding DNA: TGTGCCAGCAGTTTATCAGTCATATGGGGGGATAGCACTGAAGCTTTCTTT.

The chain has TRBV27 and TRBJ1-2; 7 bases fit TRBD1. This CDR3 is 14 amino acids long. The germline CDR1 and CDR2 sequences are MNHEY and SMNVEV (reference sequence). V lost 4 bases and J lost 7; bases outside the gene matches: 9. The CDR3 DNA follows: TGTGCCAGCAGTTCGACAGGGTCAGCGAGTGGCTACACCTTC. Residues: CASSSTGSASGYTF.

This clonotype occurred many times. In DNA, the CDR3 is TGCAGTGCTAGTAGTAGTACGGGCTTCTACGAGCAGTACTTC. It codes for CSASSSTGFYEQYF. The chain uses TRBV20-1 and TRBJ2-7; D is uncertain. With 3 bases removed from V and 3 bases from J, the gap between germline ends came to 15 bases. The CDR3 runs to 14 residues. The germline V gene encodes CDR1 DFQATT and CDR2 SNEGSKA (reference sequence).

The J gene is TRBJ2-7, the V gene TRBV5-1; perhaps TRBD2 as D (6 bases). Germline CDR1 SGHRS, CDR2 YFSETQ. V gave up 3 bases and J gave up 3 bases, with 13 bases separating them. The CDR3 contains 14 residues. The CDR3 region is CASSSGARGYEQYF. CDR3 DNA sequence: TGCGCCAGCAGCTCCGGGGCGCGGGGCTACGAGCAGTACTTC.

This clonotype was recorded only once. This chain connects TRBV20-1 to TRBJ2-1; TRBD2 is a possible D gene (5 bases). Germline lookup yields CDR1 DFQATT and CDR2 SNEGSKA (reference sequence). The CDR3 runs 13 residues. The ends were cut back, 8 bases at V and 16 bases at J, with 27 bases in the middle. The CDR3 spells CSPYRRPPEDPFF. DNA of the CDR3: TGCAGTCCCTATCGGCGGCCCCCGGAGGACCCCTTCTTC.

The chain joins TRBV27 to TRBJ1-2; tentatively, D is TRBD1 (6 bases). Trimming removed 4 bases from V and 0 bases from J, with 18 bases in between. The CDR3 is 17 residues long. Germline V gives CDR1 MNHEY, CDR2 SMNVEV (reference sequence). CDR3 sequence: CASSSRGGWNSNYGYTF. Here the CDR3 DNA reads TGTGCCAGCAGTTCAAGGGGGGGTTGGAATTCTAACTATGGCTACACCTTC.

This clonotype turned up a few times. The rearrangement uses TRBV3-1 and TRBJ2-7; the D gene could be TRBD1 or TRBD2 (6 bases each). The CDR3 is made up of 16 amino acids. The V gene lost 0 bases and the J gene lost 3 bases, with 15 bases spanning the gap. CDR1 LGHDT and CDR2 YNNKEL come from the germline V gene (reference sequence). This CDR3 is CASSQDFPGADYEQYF. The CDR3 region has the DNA TGTGCCAGCAGCCAAGACTTCCCGGGGGCGGACTACGAGCAGTACTTC.

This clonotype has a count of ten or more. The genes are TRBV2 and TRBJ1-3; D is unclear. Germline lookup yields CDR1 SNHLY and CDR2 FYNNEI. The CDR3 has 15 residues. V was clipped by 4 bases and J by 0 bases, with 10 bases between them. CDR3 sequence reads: CASSGRLDSGNTIYF. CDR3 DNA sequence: TGTGCCAGCAGTGGACGCCTGGACTCTGGAAACACCATATATTTT.

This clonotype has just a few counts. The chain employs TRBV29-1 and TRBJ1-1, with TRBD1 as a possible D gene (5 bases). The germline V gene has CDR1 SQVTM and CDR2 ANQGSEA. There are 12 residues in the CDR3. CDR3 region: CRVGELNTEAFF. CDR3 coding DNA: TGCAGGGTGGGGGAGCTGAACACTGAAGCTTTCTTT.

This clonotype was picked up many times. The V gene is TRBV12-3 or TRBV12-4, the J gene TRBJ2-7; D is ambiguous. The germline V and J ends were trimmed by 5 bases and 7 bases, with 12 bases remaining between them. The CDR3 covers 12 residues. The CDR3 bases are TGTGCCAGCAGTGAGCCCGACTTTGAGCAGTACTTC. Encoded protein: CASSEPDFEQYF.

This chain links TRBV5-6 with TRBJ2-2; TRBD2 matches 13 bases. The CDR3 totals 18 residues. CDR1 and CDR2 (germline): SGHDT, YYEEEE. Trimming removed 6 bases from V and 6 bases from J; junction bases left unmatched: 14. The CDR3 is CASTQHGLAGAWSGELFF. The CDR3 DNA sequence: TGTGCCAGCACTCAACACGGACTAGCGGGAGCTTGGTCCGGGGAGCTGTTTTTT.

This CDR3 is CAISDPRDRGGEQYF. The CDR3 DNA reads as TGTGCCATCAGTGATCCCCGGGACAGGGGGGGAGAGCAGTACTTC. This chain connects TRBV10-3 to TRBJ2-7; the match to TRBD1 covers 11 bases. The CDR3 runs 15 residues. Germline V CDR1 and CDR2: ENHRY, SYGVKD. The junction had 8 bases not matched to a gene; V was cut back by 3 bases and J by 7 bases.

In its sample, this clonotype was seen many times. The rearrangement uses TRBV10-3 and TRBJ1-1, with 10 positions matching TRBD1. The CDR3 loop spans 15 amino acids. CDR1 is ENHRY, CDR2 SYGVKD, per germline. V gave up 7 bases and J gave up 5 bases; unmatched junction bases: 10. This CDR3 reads CAITPGTGEATEAFF. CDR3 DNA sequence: TGTGCCATCACCCCCGGGACAGGGGAGGCAACTGAAGCTTTCTTT.

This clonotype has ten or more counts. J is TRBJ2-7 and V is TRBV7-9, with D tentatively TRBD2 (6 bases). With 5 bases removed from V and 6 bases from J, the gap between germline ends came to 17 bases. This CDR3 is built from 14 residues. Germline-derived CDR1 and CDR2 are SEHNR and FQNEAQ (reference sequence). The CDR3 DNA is TGTGCCAGCAGCCGAGTTGGAGGGAGCCCCGAGCAGTACTTC. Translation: CASSRVGGSPEQYF.

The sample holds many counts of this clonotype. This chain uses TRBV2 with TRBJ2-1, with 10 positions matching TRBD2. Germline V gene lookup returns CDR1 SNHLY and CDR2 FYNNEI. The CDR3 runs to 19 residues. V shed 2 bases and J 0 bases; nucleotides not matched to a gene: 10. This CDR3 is CASSERDSGRLSSYNEQFF. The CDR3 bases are TGTGCCAGCAGTGAACGTGATAGCGGGAGGTTAAGCTCCTACAATGAGCAGTTCTTC.

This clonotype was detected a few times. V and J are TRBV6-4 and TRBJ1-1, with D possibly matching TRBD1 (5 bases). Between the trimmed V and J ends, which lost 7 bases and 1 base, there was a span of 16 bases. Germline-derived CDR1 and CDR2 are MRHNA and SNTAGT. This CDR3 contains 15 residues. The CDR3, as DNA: TGTGCCAGCACCCCCTCCGGGACGGGGAACACTGAAGCTTTCTTT. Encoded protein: CASTPSGTGNTEAFF.